Given below is one TCR beta chain in context. Its target is not known. This entry belongs to a study of T cell repertoires in cytomegalovirus infection. Turning to the study itself: Shared public TCR beta signatures pointed to both CMV infection and a matching HLA type.

Each CDR3 protein gets one entry after TCRdb re-called the reads with MiXCR. Of roughly 280,000 distinct CDR3 sequences in the sample, approximately 13% are singletons; the top ten hold around 8.8%. The germline CDR1 and CDR2 sequences are DFQATT and SNEGSKA (reference sequence). V lost 0 bases, J lost 6 bases, and 10 bases stayed unmatched. The CDR3 runs 16 residues. Whole-study findings and limits: There were carriers of CMV plus the relevant HLA, and cumulative public TCR beta family frequency identified them. It was HLA-C-restricted CMV-specific TCR beta clonotypes that dominated the response ex vivo.

The rearrangement links TRBV20-1 to TRBJ2-1; 8 nucleotides line up with TRBD2. The sample taken for sequencing was PBMCs. The sequence derives from a human donor in good health (CMV status not recorded). Some clones in this sample may be carry-over from other donors' samples. The CDR3: CSARDPSAGAGNEQFF. For the CDR3, the DNA is TGCAGTGCTAGAGATCCTTCAGCGGGAGCCGGCAATGAGCAGTTCTTC.